These T cell receptor beta chains were read from a single sample in a study of T cells after yellow fever vaccination. Via MiXCR, TCRdb re-called the 5' RACE reads, giving one row per CDR3 protein. Of approximately 330,000 distinct CDR3 sequences listed, around 13% are singletons. The sample consisted of CD4+ T cells sorted from PBMCs, taken 15 days after the yellow fever booster vaccination. Receptors were obtained from a man between 18 and 35 years old who received the YFV17D yellow fever vaccine. CDR3s leave out the opening cysteine and the closing phenylalanine or tryptophan. Each record gives: D gene, V gene, CDR3 protein. The D gene is left open where the match is weak.

>.|TRBV5-1
ASSLDGGPSRNQPQH
>.|TRBV5-1
ASTFTTDNTEAF
>TRBD1|TRBV20-1
SASGTGTNYGYT
>TRBD1|TRBV5-1
ASAGTANTEAF
>.|TRBV6-4
ASSLSWGTVEQF
>TRBD2|TRBV5-1
ASRGGLADPLSTDTQY
>.|TRBV6-5
ASSLGGDRAKNIQY
>.|TRBV18
ASSPGWGRPYEQY
>.|TRBV5-5
ASSHLMTGARETQY
>.|TRBV12-3/TRBV12-4
ASSPTVLTGELF
>TRBD1|TRBV30
AFTKTGYNSPLH
>.|TRBV7-3
ASSLESVTRYEQY
>.|TRBV5-1
ASSLYQRNTEAF
>.|TRBV6-5
ASSRPRPGTIY
>.|TRBV7-2
ASSLSNTDYGYT
>TRBD1|TRBV6-5
ASSRQGSHGYT
>TRBD1|TRBV12-5
ASGLVRGQGNEQF
>.|TRBV7-3
ASSRTVNTGELF
>.|TRBV5-5
ASSLGPKPYEQY
>.|TRBV12-3/TRBV12-4
ASNPHTGGANVLT
>.|TRBV28
ASTGSRAYTDTQY
>TRBD1|TRBV3-1
ASSQRQGDNSPLH
>TRBD1|TRBV24-1
ATSDTRDRVYETQY
>.|TRBV6-2/TRBV6-3
ASSYGGAGLHNEQF